The T cell receptor beta chain described here comes from a study of Graves' ophthalmopathy and Graves' hyperthyroidism. Looking at the study overall: Calling hyperthyroidism stable required that no ophthalmopathy show up within 18 months of follow-up.

This clonotype was picked up many times. Its antigen remains unknown. General study points: Ophthalmopathy progression prediction by the model yielded a sensitivity of approximately 68% and a specificity of nearly 75%. A model built from 13 signatures distinguished ophthalmopathy from stable hyperthyroidism with approximately 90% sensitivity and about 80% specificity.

The CDR3 is made up of 14 amino acids. V lost 2 bases and J lost 3, with 11 bases in between. The germline V gene has CDR1 SGHDT and CDR2 YYEEEE. In this cohort, patients with other autoimmune diseases, uncontrolled infections, pregnancy or lactation were excluded. Beta-chain TCR CDR3 regions were amplified from RNA transcripts. Second-round multiplex PCR came after first-round RT-PCR with HTBI primers. TCRdb reprocessed the multiplex PCR reads with MiXCR, giving one entry per CDR3 protein. The repertoire consists of over a million distinct CDR3 sequences, with 35% to 40% occurring once and the leading ten covering 11%.

The receptor's source is an adult man with Graves' hyperthyroidism. This chain connects TRBV5-6 to TRBJ1-2; no firm D call. The sample taken for sequencing was peripheral blood or thyroid tissue (not recorded which). The CDR3 DNA is TGTGCCAGCAGCTTCGGAGGTTCGTACTATGGCTACACCTTC. Its translation: CASSFGGSYYGYTF.